This TCR beta chain was identified in a study of blood T cell repertoires in COVID-19. At the level of the study: Whether acute or convalescent, the COVID-19 samples came from the United States, Italy and Spain. The analysed material was cDNA or gDNA that came from T cells, B-cell-depleted T cells, or PBMCs.

Source study methods: Estimation of nucleated cell counts was performed using reference gene primer amplification. Clones were read by immunoSEQ multiplex PCR, and TCRdb kept only the in-frame ones, dropping some. V, J and clone size are taken as reported in that table, and D and trimming were inferred from the DNA itself. The sample yields 150,000 to 200,000 clones, 90% seen once. This clone was picked up a small number of times. Sequencing was performed on peripheral blood. This receptor was taken from a man in his fifties with acute or convalescent COVID-19.

The CDR3 reads CASSRQGDEAFF. The CDR3 coding sequence is TGTGCCAGCAGTCGACAGGGGGATGAAGCTTTCTTT. The rearrangement uses TRBV2 and TRBJ1-1, with TRBD1 matching 9 bases. CDR1 and CDR2 from the germline V gene are SNHLY and FYNNEI. V trimming: 5 bases; J trimming: 7 bases; junction bases outside the gene matches: 2. The CDR3 covers 12 residues.